Only one count was recorded for the clone carrying this T cell receptor beta chain. Its antigen is still unknown. This specimen comes from a study of T cell responses to AZD1222 COVID-19 vaccine. About the research overall: Pooling of second doses given at about 4 or about 12 weeks was done. Notes on the study in general: Donors were mostly white British, more females; clonal diversity possibly underestimated. Nearly half of spike-specific TCRs reportedly go after variant regions that carry no mutations. Vaccine-associated CD4 TCRs spanned spike, dominant at 160-218 and 743-854.

This CDR3 is 14 amino acids long. Per germline, CDR1 GTSNPN and CDR2 SVGIG (reference sequence). V shed 2 bases, J shed 1 base, and the junction held 1 base outside the gene matches. Repertoires were generated with immunoSEQ multiplex PCR, while TCRdb's copy carries only in-frame clones and drops some. The sample lists around 120,000 clones, less than 90% occurring once. Sequencing used peripheral blood, obtained on day 0 of AZD1222 vaccination. The clonotype comes from an adult in good health. The chain uses TRBV30 and TRBJ1-5; 8 bases are a match to TRBD1. The CDR3: CAWSTGGSNQPQHF. The CDR3 DNA sequence: TGTGCCTGGAGTACAGGGGGAAGCAATCAGCCCCAGCATTTT.